These 12 T cell receptor beta chains came from one sample sequenced in a study of T cells in Graves' hyperthyroidism and ophthalmopathy. RNA transcripts gave rise to amplified TCR beta CDR3 regions. First-round RT-PCR targeting the TCR CDR3 was performed with the HTBI primer set. MiXCR, applied by TCRdb to the multiplex PCR reads, yields one record per CDR3 protein. The table includes just under 750,000 distinct CDR3 sequences, roughly a third detected once. Sequencing input: blood. All receptors derive from a woman aged 40 to 55 with Graves' hyperthyroidism.

The V and J genes are TRBV7-9 and TRBJ2-7, with 12 positions matching TRBD2. The V segment lost 4 bases and the J segment 6 bases; nucleotides outside the gene matches: 4. Germline assignment: CDR1 SEHNR and CDR2 FQNEAQ (reference sequence). This CDR3 is built from 14 residues. In DNA, the CDR3 is TGTGCCAGCAGCTGGACTAGCGGGGCGGGCGAGCAGTACTTC. This gives the protein CASSWTSGAGEQYF.

This clonotype was seen at least ten times. V gene TRBV9 combines with J gene TRBJ2-7; 10 nucleotides match TRBD2. This CDR3 has 15 amino acids. Looked up from germline, CDR1 is SGDLS and CDR2 is YYNGEE. V shed 0 bases, J shed 4 bases, and the junction held 4 bases outside the gene matches. The CDR3 is CASSVGASGRYEQYF. The CDR3 DNA is TGTGCCAGCAGCGTAGGGGCTAGCGGGAGATACGAGCAGTACTTC.

This chain joins TRBV20-1 and TRBJ2-5, with D possibly matching TRBD2 (7 bases). Germline CDR1 is DFQATT and CDR2 is SNEGSKA (reference sequence). V was pared by 7 bases and J by 7 bases, with 13 bases between. CDR3 size: 11 residues. CDR3 sequence: CSGGGEATQYF. The CDR3 DNA reads as TGCAGTGGCGGGGGCGAAGCGACCCAGTACTTC.

This clonotype was detected ten times or more. The rearrangement links TRBV6-6 to TRBJ1-5; D not certain. CDR1 and CDR2 (germline): MNHNY, SVGAGI (reference sequence). This CDR3 contains 15 residues. The ends were cut back, 0 bases at V and 5 bases at J, with 11 bases in the middle. The CDR3: CASSYSTSSDQPQHF. The CDR3 nucleotides are TGTGCCAGCAGTTACTCGACTTCTTCGGATCAGCCCCAGCATTTT.

The chain couples TRBV9 to TRBJ2-3; perhaps TRBD2 as D (5 bases). Deletions cut 1 base from V and 0 bases from J, with 6 bases between. The CDR3 spans 14 residues. Germline V gene sequence: CDR1 SGDLS, CDR2 YYNGEE. For the CDR3, the DNA is TGTGCCAGCAGCGTACTAGCCAGCACAGATACGCAGTATTTT. Its protein is CASSVLASTDTQYF.

A few counts support this clonotype. The chain recombines TRBV7-9 with TRBJ1-5; no reliable D call. This CDR3 is built from 14 residues. The germline CDR1 and CDR2 sequences are SEHNR and FQNEAQ (reference sequence). V was pared by 5 bases and J by 0 bases, with 8 bases between. The CDR3 reads CASSGDLSNQPQHF. The CDR3 nucleotides are TGTGCCAGCAGCGGAGACCTTAGCAATCAGCCCCAGCATTTT.

This clonotype was recorded many times. J is TRBJ1-1 and V is TRBV7-9; D perhaps matches TRBD1 (5 bases). The CDR3 totals 13 residues. V was cut by 3 bases and J by 1 base, with 6 bases left in between. Germline values: CDR1 SEHNR, CDR2 FQNEAQ (reference sequence). The CDR3 bases are TGTGCCAGCAGCTTTGGGACGAACACTGAAGCTTTCTTT. Translating gives CASSFGTNTEAFF.

For this clonotype: It may be a read error: a sequence one base away is much more abundant. The chain uses TRBV7-9 and TRBJ1-1; D gene unclear. Trimming removed 5 bases at V and 4 bases at J, with 17 bases between. This CDR3 spans 15 amino acids. Germline-derived CDR1 and CDR2 are SEHNR and FQNEAQ (reference sequence). The CDR3 loop is CASSLVAAPITEAFF. For the CDR3, the DNA is TGTGCCAGCAGCCTCGTGGCAGCTCCGATCACTGAAGCTTTCTTT. Filled out from reference TRBV7-9 and TRBJ1-1, the complete variable domain reads DTGVSQNPRHKITKRGQNVTFRCDPISEHNRLYWYRQTLGQGPEFLTYFQNEAQLEKSRLLSDRFSAERPKGSFSTLEIQRTEQGDSAMYLCASSLVAAPITEAFFGQGTRLTVV.

The rearrangement links TRBV29-1 to TRBJ2-2; D may match TRBD1 or TRBD2 (5 bases each). Trimming took off 3 bases at V and 4 bases at J, with 9 bases between the two ends. The germline CDR1 and CDR2 sequences are SQVTM and ANQGSEA. The CDR3 consists of 13 residues. The CDR3: CSVDDGATGELFF. The CDR3, as DNA: TGCAGCGTTGACGACGGGGCCACCGGGGAGCTGTTTTTT.

Note on this clonotype: A much larger clone differs from this one at a single base, so this may be a read error. V usage is TRBV6-1 and J usage is TRBJ2-7, with D possibly TRBD2 on 5 matching bases. The CDR3 is made up of 13 amino acids. V lost 2 bases to trimming and J lost 3 bases, with 8 bases between them. Germline V lookup: CDR1 MNHNS, CDR2 SASEGT. The CDR3 DNA follows: TGTGCCAGCAGTGAAATGGGAGTCTACGAGCAGTACTTC. This gives the protein CASSEMGVYEQYF.

The chain links TRBV10-3 to TRBJ1-4; no firm D call. The CDR3 runs 15 residues. CDR1 and CDR2 (germline): ENHRY, SYGVKD. V was clipped by 0 bases and J by 5 bases, with 10 bases between them. The CDR3 loop is CAISESPAQNEKLFF. DNA of the CDR3: TGTGCCATCAGTGAGTCGCCAGCGCAAAATGAAAAACTGTTTTTT.

The V and J genes are TRBV7-3 and TRBJ1-6; the D is unclear. V was clipped by 6 bases and J by 8 bases, with 20 bases between them. The CDR3 consists of 16 residues. Germline assignment: CDR1 SGHTA and CDR2 FQGTGA. This CDR3 is CASSNLGMGFYSPLHF. The CDR3 region has the DNA TGTGCCAGCAGTAATCTCGGGATGGGATTTTATTCACCCCTCCACTTT.